This TCR beta chain is drawn from a study of cytomegalovirus exposure and HLA in healthy donors (dated by TCRdb to about 2017). Some background on the complete study: According to an earlier analysis of a few hundred of the donors, 150 million to 200 million T cells yielded roughly 110 million unique TCR beta sequences and approximately 300 Gb of sequence data. The study was designed to test whether signatures of past pathogen exposure could be identified by cataloging public T cell receptors. On average, roughly 250,000 unique TCR beta nucleotide sequences were sequenced per donor among about 400 genotyped donors of the cohort, with around 19% of those sequences being non-productive. Of the approximately 400 genotyped donors, 80% to 90% were placed in the genetic ancestry cluster associated with self-reported Caucasian donors. The study used immunosequencing to profile the T cell repertoires of approximately 630 subjects and linked those repertoires to cytomegalovirus serostatus. The number of typed donors differed by locus: about 629-630 for A, B, C, DRB1 and DQB1; 522 for DQA1; about 600 for DPA1; and approximately 450 for DPB1. The study combined high-throughput TCR immunosequencing, statistical association of individual TCRs with disease status, and machine learning to predict cytomegalovirus infection status. Roughly five DR-DQ haplotypes were handled as single units for association and clustering, since linkage in the cohort was strong. The later analysis used no new phenotypic data to find candidate immune exposures, relying instead on TCR beta sequences and their occurrence across donors. Class I and class II HLA loci were covered by the typing at four-digit resolution. Genome-wide SNP genotypes for about three fifths of the roughly 670 donors were used in a later genetic analysis, which treated that subset as a discovery cohort. Approximately 300 gigabases of sequencing data and tens of millions of unique TCR sequences were included in an early release covering roughly 700 HLA-typed donors. Every repertoire in the discovery cohort had been generated on one and the same sequencing platform. Donor age, sex, ethnicity and CMV serostatus were compiled together with the repertoire data. An earlier analysis of several hundred of the donors applied high-throughput TCR beta sequencing to assess whether each TCR beta V gene segment acted as functional or pseudogenic. A separate validation cohort of roughly 130 different subjects was used in addition to the 666-subject first cohort. A later analysis re-analyzed previously published TCR beta repertoires from 550 to 700 donors and added high-resolution HLA genotyping to study TCR occurrence patterns.

About this clone itself: This receptor's antigen is unknown. Base qualities are not at hand, and no much larger clone is one base apart.

The cohort was made up of roughly 670 healthy bone marrow donors. At the time of sampling, all cohort members were nominally healthy, though unrecorded immune exposures were likely present. The donor tested CMV seronegative and was one of the 352 seronegative cohort members. A peripheral blood sample was provided by each donor, and peripheral blood mononuclear cells were used for TCR beta sequencing. The Qiagen DNeasy Blood Extraction Kit was used to extract genomic DNA from the blood cell samples. Library preparation employed the immunoSEQ multiplex PCR assay. For the multiplex PCR, a mixture combining 60 forward primers for TCR Vbeta segments and 13 reverse primers for TCR Jbeta segments was used. The CDR3 region of rearranged TCR beta genes was amplified from genomic DNA with a multiplex PCR assay. Amplified TCR beta libraries were sequenced as 87-base-pair reads on the Illumina HiSeq System. For the original study's pipeline: In a later analysis, 77 million or so unique TCR beta chains were counted across the 500 to 700 repertoires, and roughly 11 million of these chains were shared by at least two donors. Raw reads were error-corrected and collapsed into unique sequences by a nearest-neighbor algorithm in which closely related sequences were merged to remove PCR and sequencing errors. To assign V, D and J gene segments, CDR3 sequences were aligned to IMGT reference sequences. For a sequence to be retained, a match of at least six nucleotides was required to both a V gene segment and a J gene segment. A rearrangement counted as productive if the CDR3 had no stop codons and remained in frame with V and J, and every other rearrangement counted as non-productive. Following IMGT convention, CDR3 was defined as the stretch from the second conserved V-encoded cysteine to the conserved J-encoded phenylalanine. The earlier analysis of about 570 of the donors excluded any sequence lacking an unambiguous match to a single V gene segment. In an earlier analysis of roughly 500 of the donors, V segments were called functional above 56.7% productive rearrangements and were called segregating when the between-donor standard deviation exceeded 5%. To diagnose cytomegalovirus status from the catalog of TCR beta chain sequences, a statistical classification framework was built. V and J gene assignment, in a later analysis, came from comparing TCR nucleotide sequences with IMGT/GENE-DB human TR gene sequences. Using the TCRdist pipeline, a later analysis assigned CDR3 sequences along with most-parsimonious VDJ recombination scenarios. In a later analysis, each TCR beta chain was defined by its CDR3 amino acid sequence together with its V-gene family, and reads without a unique V-gene family were excluded. As a way to deal with suspected cross-contamination and a sequencing artifact, a later analysis dropped 592 nucleotide sequences that were highly shared and had low generation probability. For each public chain, a later analysis derived a clonal expansion index from normalized ranks of inferred template counts within each repertoire. A later analysis computed generation probabilities with a VDJ recombination model fitted to out-of-frame rearrangements, and checked the results against IGoR. Hypergeometric tests were used in a later analysis to score TCR-TCR, TCR-HLA and TCR-CMV co-occurrence, with a repertoire-size bias correction applied to the TCR pairs. False discovery rates were estimated in a later analysis by permuting HLA or CMV assignments 20 times. A later analysis grouped co-occurring TCRs with DBSCAN, adding TCRdist sequence similarity when clustering within HLA-allele-positive subsets. Repertoires with fewer than 30,000 or more than 120,000 public chains, plus five repertoires with anomalous nucleotide sharing, were excluded from co-occurrence clustering. TCRdb stores this immuneACCESS table with in-frame sequences only. Part of the clones is absent; in the studies checked, under half of the shortfall reflects unresolved V genes, and no reason is known for the rest. V and J calls and clone size are those listed in that table; D and trimming were worked out from the DNA. The sample contains hundreds of thousands of clones, 76% of them found a single time. The leading ten clones occupy over 0.55% of the sample.

The investigation overall reported the following: Compared with equally common non-associated chains, HLA-associated TCR beta chains in a later analysis were more clonally expanded and had lower generation probabilities. Strong co-occurrence of HLA alleles, especially DR and DQ, made assigning TCR associations to individual alleles difficult. Because counts were too low, seventeen rarely observed V segments, including chromosome 9 orphons, were excluded from the earlier analysis of fewer than 650 of the donors. Immune exposure information for the cohort was limited to CMV serostatus. Several of the top co-occurrence clusters appeared to be linked to parvovirus B19, influenza, CMV and Epstein-Barr virus, according to a later analysis. A cluster of highly shared sequence variants was judged likely to be a technical artifact of the sequencing pipeline. The 87-base-pair reads could not distinguish some IMGT-functional V segments, including TRBV6-2 and TRBV6-3, so those segments were excluded. Compared with the roughly 600-donor mean, donors in an Asian-associated ancestry cluster had fewer N-insertions in productive TCRs, according to a later genetic analysis. Roughly uniform sequencing depth across donors was assumed in presence/absence analyses, although this assumption may not hold. Linkage disequilibrium might explain the correlated functional status among segregating V segments, but an unknown experimental factor could not be excluded. Because some donors lacked HLA typing at each locus, the association tests relied only on the typed subset. V-gene and J-gene trimming of TCR beta chains was associated with a missense DCLRE1C variant in a later genetic analysis, and the association was replicated in an independent cohort. Specific HLA alleles were associated with 15,000 to 20,000 TCR beta sequences at a false discovery rate of 0.05 in a later analysis. A total of 164 TCR beta chains were listed by the study as associated with cytomegalovirus. A further reported finding was that TCR beta sequences accurately predicted the HLA-A and HLA-B alleles for most subjects in the first cohort. In both the original and validation cohorts, the classifier was reported to diagnose cytomegalovirus status with high specificity and sensitivity. In vitro tests confirmed that a few of the cytomegalovirus-associated TCR beta chains recognize cytomegalovirus antigens. Only TCR beta chains were sequenced in this cohort, and the absence of alpha or paired-chain data limited detectable features. According to the authors, the approach could potentially be generalized to other disease states and immunological phenotypes. Across donors, most TCR sequences were observed very rarely, whereas some public TCRs were present in many individuals. In a later analysis, TCR association rates were found to vary across HLA loci, with the most associated TCRs seen for DRB1 alleles and the fewest for HLA-C alleles. Most CMV-associated TCR beta chains appeared to be HLA-restricted in a later analysis, and the HLA associations seemed to be driven largely by CMV exposure. Broadly in line with IMGT annotations, most TCR beta V segments showed up in productive rearrangements about 90% or about 30% of the time in an earlier analysis of some 590 of the donors.

From the cysteine up to the phenylalanine, the CDR3 has a length of 15 residues. The only DNA kept is the CDR3, 45 bases in frame from the first base. V and J are trimmed by 0 bases and 3 bases, and the gene matches miss 1 base of the junction. CDR1 is given as MGHRA and CDR2 as YSYEKL, both from the germline V gene. Sequencing used PBMCs. The sequence was collected from a man between 18 and 29 years old in good health and CMV-seronegative. The sequence is built from TRBV4-1 and TRBJ2-2; 7 junctional bases match TRBD1. DNA sequence: TGCGCCAGCAGCCAAGAGACAGGGTACACCGGGGAGCTGTTTTTT. It specifies CASSQETGYTGELFF.